Sequencing of this TCR beta chain was carried out in a study of shared clonotypes between healthy human individuals. Terminally differentiated effector memory CD45RA+ cells were left out of the naive CD8 fraction, which was CD45RO-negative and positively selected for CCR7. V lost 2 bases and J 4 bases, leaving 8 bases between the germline ends. This CDR3 is built from 13 residues. Looked up from germline, CDR1 is MNHEY and CDR2 is SMNVEV (reference sequence). Template for every sorted-subset replicate PCR totaled 150 to 250 ng DNA, around 33,000 T cell genomes. The data were produced by immunoSEQ multiplex PCR, yet TCRdb's version contains in-frame clones alone and is incomplete. The table lists 1.5 million to 2.5 million clones, approximately 94% of them singletons, with 1.2% in the top ten. With respect to this clone: What it binds is unknown. The sample holds other DNA sequences that translate to the same CDR3.

The study's findings and limits: Rarefaction revealed incomplete sorted-subset sequencing despite large depth. The study generally estimated greater richness for naive than memory subsets.

The chain is built from TRBV27 and TRBJ2-5; D possibly matches TRBD1 or TRBD2 (5 bases each). The sequencing sample was made of naive CD8+ T cells sorted from blood. This receptor was identified in a man between 18 and 29 years old in good health. The CDR3 loop reads CASSLQGAETQYF. The CDR3 coding sequence is TGTGCCAGCAGTTTACAGGGAGCAGAGACCCAGTACTTC.